This TCR beta chain was profiled in a study of shared clonotypes between healthy human individuals. Regarding the study as a whole: Only blood was sampled; tissue repertoires likely differ.

CD4+ cells yielded CD45RA+ naive and CD45RA-negative memory subsets. Comment on this clone: Its antigen is not identified.

Measured with immunoSEQ multiplex PCR; TCRdb has only the in-frame clones, and not every one. The table shows about 730,000 clones, with around 70% occurring only once. This TCR derives from a woman aged 30 to 39 in good health. The sequenced material came from memory CD4+ T cells sorted from blood. Subset in this sample: CD45RA-negative fraction.

The CDR3 region has the DNA TGTGCCAGCAGTGATTCACTAGCGGGAGACGAGCAGTACTTC. Its protein is CASSDSLAGDEQYF. The chain is built from TRBV25-1 and TRBJ2-7, with TRBD2 identical over 11 bases. The CDR3 contains 14 residues. Germline assignment: CDR1 MGHDK and CDR2 SYGVNS. After removal of 3 bases from V and 5 bases from J, the junction contained 3 bases not matched to a gene.